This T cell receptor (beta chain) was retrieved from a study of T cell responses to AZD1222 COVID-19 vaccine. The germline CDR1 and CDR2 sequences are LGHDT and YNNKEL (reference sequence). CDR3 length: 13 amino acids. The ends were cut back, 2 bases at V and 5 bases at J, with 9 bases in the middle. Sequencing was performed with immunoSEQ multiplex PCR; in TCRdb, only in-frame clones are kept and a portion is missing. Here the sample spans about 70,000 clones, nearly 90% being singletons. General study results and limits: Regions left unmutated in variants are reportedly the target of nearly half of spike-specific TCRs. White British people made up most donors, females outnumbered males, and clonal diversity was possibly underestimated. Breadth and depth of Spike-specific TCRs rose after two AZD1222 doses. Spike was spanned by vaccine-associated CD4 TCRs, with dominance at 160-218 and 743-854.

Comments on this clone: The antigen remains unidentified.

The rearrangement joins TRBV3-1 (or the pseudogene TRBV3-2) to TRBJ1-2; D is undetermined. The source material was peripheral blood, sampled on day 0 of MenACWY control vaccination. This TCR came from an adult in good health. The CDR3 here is CASSQTAGYGYTF. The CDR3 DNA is TGTGCCAGCAGCCAAACGGCAGGTTATGGCTACACCTTC.